This T cell receptor (beta chain) was profiled in a study of blood T cell repertoires in COVID-19. The wider study: Samples representing acute and convalescent COVID-19 were sourced from the United States, Italy and Spain. Sources were T cells, B-cell-depleted T cells, or PBMCs; the material itself was cDNA or gDNA.

Seattle's enrolled individuals joined amid active infection and were then monitored longitudinally. How the authors handled the data: Scientists estimated how many nucleated cells there were by amplifying reference gene primers. Clones were sequenced by immunoSEQ multiplex PCR, and TCRdb holds only the in-frame ones, with some missing. V and J calls and clone size are as listed in that table; D and trimming were resolved from the DNA. The data contain around 270,000 clones, around 82% of them singletons. Sequencing was performed on peripheral blood. This sequence was found in a person between 65 and 80 years old with COVID-19, enrolled during active disease.

This chain's CDR3 is CASRISGRKKRESGNYEQYF. In DNA form, the CDR3 reads TGTGCAAGTCGCATATCAGGACGGAAGAAGCGGGAGTCTGGGAACTACGAGCAGTACTTC. The chain employs TRBV12-2 and TRBJ2-7; the D segment call TRBD2 is taken from the table without a DNA check. TRBV12-2 is reported as a pseudogene. The CDR3 runs to 20 residues.